Listed below are T cell receptor beta chains from one sample, sequenced in a study of blood T cells in healthy people across ages. TCRdb fed the 5' RACE reads into MiXCR, producing one record per CDR3 protein. The sample consists of 550,000 to 800,000 distinct CDR3 sequences, 21% of them appearing once. Sequencing input: blood. The receptor source for this set is a man aged 70 or older in good health. Each CDR3 is given with its conserved first and last residue. Fields, in order: V gene, CDR3 protein.

TRBV20-1	CSARVRDTGELFF
TRBV3-1	CACSQESTTQYF
TRBV7-8	CAGSLAGTQYNEQFF
TRBV20-1	CSARGQGFRNIQYF
TRBV18	CASSTTGLNNQPQHF
TRBV20-1	CSARARTLGGEKLFF
TRBV19	CASSIPGQGTDIQYF
TRBV7-9	CASSPVPGELFF
TRBV28	CASSFQGATGANVLTF
TRBV24-1	CATSAAELASNEQFF
TRBV7-3	CASSETSGPLYEQYF
TRBV27	CASSLDRAAYGYTF
TRBV29-1	CSVEDAEETQYF
TRBV7-9	CASSYGGADAQYF
TRBV29-1	CSVGQGQYQETQYF
TRBV18	CASSPRVGLNTEAFF
TRBV20-1	CSAKGPGQKETQYF
TRBV5-6	CASSSEEVRRWNEQFF